The source of this T cell receptor (beta chain) is a study of blood T cell repertoires in COVID-19. Trimming left V 4 bases short and J 1 base short, with 7 bases between. Germline loops: CDR1 MNHEY, CDR2 SVGAGI. The CDR3 has 13 amino acids. TCRdb's copy holds only in-frame clones and misses some; the assay was immunoSEQ multiplex PCR. The table includes around 100,000 clones, 75% to 95% detected once. Sequenced sample: peripheral blood. The V gene is TRBV6-5, the J gene TRBJ1-1, with unresolved D. This TCR derives from a man aged 18 to 30 with acute or convalescent COVID-19. In DNA form, the CDR3 reads TGTGCCAGCAGTTTAACAAAGAACACTGAAGCTTTCTTT. Translated: CASSLTKNTEAFF.